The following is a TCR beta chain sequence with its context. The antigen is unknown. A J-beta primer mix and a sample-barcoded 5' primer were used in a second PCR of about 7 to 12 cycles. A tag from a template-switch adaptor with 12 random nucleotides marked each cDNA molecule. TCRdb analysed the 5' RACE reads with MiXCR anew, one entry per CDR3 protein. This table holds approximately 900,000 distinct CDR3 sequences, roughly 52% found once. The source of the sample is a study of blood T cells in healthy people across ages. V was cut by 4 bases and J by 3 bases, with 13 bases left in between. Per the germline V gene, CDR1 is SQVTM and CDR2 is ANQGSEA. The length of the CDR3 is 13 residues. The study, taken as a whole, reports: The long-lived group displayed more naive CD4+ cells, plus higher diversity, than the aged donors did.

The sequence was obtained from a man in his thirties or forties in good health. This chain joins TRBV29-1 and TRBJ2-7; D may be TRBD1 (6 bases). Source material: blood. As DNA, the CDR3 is TGCAGCGTTGTATGGGGGCCAAACTACGAGCAGTACTTC. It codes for CSVVWGPNYEQYF.